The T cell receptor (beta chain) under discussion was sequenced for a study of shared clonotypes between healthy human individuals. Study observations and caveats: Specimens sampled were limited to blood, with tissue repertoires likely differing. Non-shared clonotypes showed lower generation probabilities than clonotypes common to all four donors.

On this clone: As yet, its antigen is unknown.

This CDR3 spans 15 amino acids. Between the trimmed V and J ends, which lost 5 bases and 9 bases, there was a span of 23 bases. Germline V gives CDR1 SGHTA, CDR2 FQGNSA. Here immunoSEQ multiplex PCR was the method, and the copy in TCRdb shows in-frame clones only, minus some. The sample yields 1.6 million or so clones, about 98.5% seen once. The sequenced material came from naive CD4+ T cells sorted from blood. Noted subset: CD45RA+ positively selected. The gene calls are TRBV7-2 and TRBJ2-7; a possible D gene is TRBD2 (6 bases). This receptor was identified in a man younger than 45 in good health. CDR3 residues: CASSPNSGEGLGQYF. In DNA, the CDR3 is TGTGCCAGCAGCCCTAATTCGGGAGAGGGCCTTGGGCAGTACTTC. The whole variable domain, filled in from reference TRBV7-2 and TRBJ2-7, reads GAGVSQSPSNKVTEKGKDVELRCDPISGHTALYWYRQSLGQGLEFLIYFQGNSAPDKSGLPSDRFSAERTGGSVSTLTIQRTQQEDSAVYLCASSPNSGEGLGQYFGPGTRLTVT.